The text below deals with one T cell receptor (beta chain). Its antigen is unknown. Germline V gives CDR1 MNHEY, CDR2 SVGAGI. The CDR3 has 15 amino acids. Trimming left V 0 bases short and J 4 bases short, with 10 bases between. This sample is drawn from a study of cytomegalovirus exposure and HLA in healthy donors. Study-wide results and caveats: The authors confirmed in vitro that three CMV-associated chains were specific for CMV antigens. A subsequent analysis found that TCR clusters from the first cohort also tended to co-occur in the approximately 110 validation repertoires, with under 95% of cluster scores above 0. The dataset shows that most TCR sequences were rare, while some public TCRs occurred in many donors. Some TCR beta chains (roughly 150 of them) were listed as cytomegalovirus-associated.

Produced via immunoSEQ multiplex PCR; TCRdb's table is partial and in-frame only. The profile covers more than 95,000 clones, with roughly 83% appearing a single time and under 5% taken by the ten largest. The sequence came from a man between 18 and 35 years old in good health and CMV-seronegative. The V and J genes are TRBV6-5 and TRBJ1-3, with D uncertain. Sequenced: PBMCs. The CDR3 bases are TGTGCCAGCAGTTACTCGAAGCCTAGAGGAAACACCATATATTTT. Its protein product is CASSYSKPRGNTIYF.